What follows are 14 T cell receptor beta chains derived from one specimen sequenced in a study of blood T cell repertoires in COVID-19. Using immunoSEQ multiplex PCR, the repertoire was profiled, and TCRdb retains in-frame clones only, with some absent. The sample consists of just under 350,000 clones, about 89% of them appearing once. The sample consisted of peripheral blood. The receptors were sampled from a woman in her 50s with COVID-19, enrolled during active disease.

CDR3 coding DNA: TGTGCCAGCAGCTTAGGGACTAGCGGGAGACAGCTGAACACCGGGGAGCTGTTTTTT. Translation: CASSLGTSGRQLNTGELFF. The chain employs TRBV7-6 and TRBJ2-2; TRBD2 aligns across 13 bases. The CDR3 has 19 residues. Germline V CDR1 and CDR2: SGHVS, FNYEAQ. V gave up 1 base and J gave up 1 base; unmatched junction bases: 6.

V usage is TRBV3-1 (or the pseudogene TRBV3-2) and J usage is TRBJ2-3; D might be TRBD2 (5 bases). There are 14 residues in the CDR3. The germline CDR1 and CDR2 sequences are LGHDT and YNNKEL (reference sequence). V shed 1 base and J shed 7 bases, with 12 bases lying between them. In DNA, the CDR3 is TGTGCCAGCAGCCAAGTTTTCGGGGAGAATACGCAGTATTTT. Translating gives CASSQVFGENTQYF.

The rearrangement uses TRBV5-1 and TRBJ1-5, with 9 nucleotides matching TRBD1. CDR1 is SGHRS, CDR2 YFSETQ, per germline. CDR3 length: 15 amino acids. V lost 0 bases, J lost 6 bases, and 4 bases stayed unmatched. CDR3 DNA: TGCGCCAGCAGCTTGGGAACAGGGGGCGTTCAGCCCCAGCATTTT. It translates to CASSLGTGGVQPQHF. Supplemented by reference TRBV5-1 and TRBJ1-5, the full variable domain reads KAGVTQTPRYLIKTRGQQVTLSCSPISGHRSVSWYQQTPGQGLQFLFEYFSETQRNKGNFPGRFSGRQFSNSRSEMNVSTLELGDSALYLCASSLGTGGVQPQHFGDGTRLSIL.

The chain recombines TRBV10-3 with TRBJ1-3, with D perhaps TRBD1 (5 bases). V lost 3 bases, J lost 2 bases, and 8 bases lay in between. Germline V lookup: CDR1 ENHRY, CDR2 SYGVKD. The CDR3 spans 14 residues. The CDR3 nucleotides read TGTGCCATCAGTGAATGGGGGGCTGGAAACACCATATATTTT. This translates into CAISEWGAGNTIYF.

The chain employs TRBV30 and TRBJ2-1; 13 bases match TRBD2. Germline V gives CDR1 GTSNPN, CDR2 SVGIG (reference sequence). The CDR3 has 16 amino acids. V lost 1 base, J lost 9 bases, and 9 bases stayed unmatched. CDR3 residues: CAWSAAGTSGMGEQFF. In nucleotides, the CDR3 is TGTGCCTGGAGTGCCGCCGGGACTAGCGGGATGGGTGAGCAGTTCTTC.

J is TRBJ1-6 and V is TRBV11-2; 7 bases align to TRBD1. CDR3 length: 15 amino acids. V lost 5 bases, J lost 3 bases, and 4 bases stayed unmatched. Germline V gene sequence: CDR1 SGHAT, CDR2 FQNNGV. Written as DNA, the CDR3 is TGTGCCAGCAGCCCCAGGGACAGCTATAATTCACCCCTCCACTTT. Amino acids: CASSPRDSYNSPLHF.

The sample holds one count of this clone. The chain carries TRBV5-6 and TRBJ1-1; 8 nucleotides line up with TRBD1. This CDR3 has 14 amino acids. Germline V gene lookup returns CDR1 SGHDT and CDR2 YYEEEE. V dropped 5 bases and J dropped 5; count of bases not matched to a gene: 8. The CDR3, as DNA: TGTGCCAGCAGGGAACGGACAGGGTATACTGAAGCTTTCTTT. Translating gives CASRERTGYTEAFF.

The chain is built from TRBV7-3 and TRBJ1-5, with D possibly being TRBD1 (6 bases). Between the trimmed V and J ends, which lost 6 bases and 7 bases, there was a span of 16 bases. CDR3 length: 14 residues. Per the germline V gene, CDR1 is SGHTA and CDR2 is FQGTGA. CDR3 protein: CASSLRGGGQPQHF. The CDR3 coding sequence is TGTGCCAGCAGTCTAAGGGGGGGTGGACAGCCCCAGCATTTT.

This clone was observed a single time. This chain links TRBV5-4 with TRBJ1-1; D is uncertain. Germline V gene sequence: CDR1 SGHNT, CDR2 YYREEE (reference sequence). The CDR3 sequence is 14 residues long. V was trimmed by 2 bases and J by 0 bases, leaving 8 bases between them. The CDR3 nucleotides are TGTGCCAGCAGCTTATCTCAGATGAACACTGAAGCTTTCTTT. It is translated as CASSLSQMNTEAFF.

J is TRBJ1-2 and V is TRBV27; 11 bases are a match to TRBD1. With 6 bases clipped from V and 7 bases from J, the junction kept 10 bases outside the gene matches. The germline gives CDR1 MNHEY, CDR2 SMNVEV (reference sequence). The CDR3 extends over 15 amino acids. The CDR3 loop reads CASRSSGQGAGGYTF. The CDR3 nucleotides read TGTGCCAGCAGGTCCTCCGGACAGGGGGCAGGTGGCTACACCTTC.

This chain joins TRBV11-3 and TRBJ2-1; D unclear. This CDR3 spans 13 amino acids. Germline loops: CDR1 SGHNT, CDR2 YENEEA. The V gene lost 5 bases and the J gene lost 7 bases, with 12 bases spanning the gap. CDR3 nucleotide sequence: TGTGCCAGCAGCAGAAGCCCGGTTAATGAGCAGTTCTTC. Protein sequence: CASSRSPVNEQFF.

The chain employs TRBV28 and TRBJ1-5, with no clear D. Germline CDR1 reads MDHEN; CDR2 reads SYDVKM. The CDR3 spans 12 residues. The V end lost 3 bases, the J end lost 7 bases, and 7 bases lay between the germline ends. CDR3 DNA: TGTGCCAGCAGTTTTCTTATGCAGCCCCAGCATTTT. Protein: CASSFLMQPQHF.

The chain couples TRBV19 to TRBJ1-1; 7 bases align to TRBD1. CDR1 and CDR2 from the germline V gene are LNHDA and SQIVND (reference sequence). V lost 8 bases, J lost 1 base, and 4 bases stayed unmatched. The CDR3 totals 13 residues. In nucleotides, the CDR3 is TGTGCCAGTGGGGACAGAAGGAACACTGAAGCTTTCTTT. Its protein is CASGDRRNTEAFF.

The chain is built from TRBV6-5 and TRBJ2-7, with TRBD2 matching 13 bases. With V trimmed by 6 bases and J by 3 bases, 2 bases remained unmatched. CDR1 and CDR2 from the germline V gene are MNHEY and SVGAGI. The CDR3 extends over 14 amino acids. CDR3 amino acids: CASSWTSGSYEQYF. DNA of the CDR3: TGTGCCAGCAGCTGGACTAGCGGGAGCTACGAGCAGTACTTC.